The 8 T cell receptor beta chains presented below share a single source sample, sequenced in a study of T-cell reconstitution after alpha-beta-depleted transplantation in children. Unique molecular identifiers were built into the TCRbeta library. TCRdb reprocessed the PCR reads via MiXCR and lists one record per CDR3 protein. The sample records about 250,000 distinct CDR3 sequences, 24% being singletons. The specimen was PBMCs, mostly from graft donor cells, collected 360 days after TCRalphabeta/CD19-depleted stem cell transplant. These receptors all come from a female patient between 2 and 15 years old who had a stem cell transplant for congenital amegakaryocytic thrombocytopenia, so the T cells may come from the graft donor.

This clonotype was found a few times. The chain is built from TRBV6-5 and TRBJ2-3; D remains unclear. The CDR3 length is 17 residues. V was pared by 2 bases and J by 2 bases, with 17 bases between. CDR1 and CDR2 from the germline V gene are MNHEY and SVGAGI. As DNA, the CDR3 is TGTGCCAGCAGTTACCCTCCTGGCCGCCGAACCACAGATACGCAGTATTTT. Its translation is CASSYPPGRRTTDTQYF.

This clonotype was detected only a few times. J is TRBJ1-4 and V is TRBV20-1; no definite D call. The CDR3 runs to 14 residues. V was shortened by 4 bases and J by 12 bases, with 21 bases between the two germline ends. Germline values: CDR1 DFQATT, CDR2 SNEGSKA (reference sequence). The CDR3 here is CSAKGGGSLTELFF. Here the CDR3 DNA reads TGCAGTGCTAAGGGCGGTGGCAGCCTGACTGAACTGTTTTTT.

V and J are TRBV4-1 and TRBJ1-4; no clear D gene. The germline gives CDR1 MGHRA, CDR2 YSYEKL. This CDR3 contains 14 residues. V gave up 6 bases and J gave up 8 bases, with 16 bases separating them. In DNA form, the CDR3 reads TGCGCCAGCAGTAAAATTTACAGATGGGAAAAACTGTTTTTT. Translation gives CASSKIYRWEKLFF.

The gene calls are TRBV20-1 and TRBJ2-2; 12 bases line up with TRBD2. The germline gives CDR1 DFQATT, CDR2 SNEGSKA (reference sequence). V lost 3 bases to trimming and J lost 6 bases; unmatched junction nucleotides: 5. The CDR3 runs 15 residues. CDR3 sequence: CSARRLAGVPGELFF. DNA of the CDR3: TGCAGTGCTAGGCGACTAGCGGGAGTACCCGGGGAGCTGTTTTTT.

This clonotype was seen at least ten times. This chain uses TRBV20-1 with TRBJ2-1; the D is unclear. Deletions cut 0 bases from V and 4 bases from J, with 1 base between. Per germline, CDR1 DFQATT and CDR2 SNEGSKA (reference sequence). This CDR3 has 11 residues. CDR3 sequence (DNA): TGCAGTGCTAGAGAGTACAATGAGCAGTTCTTC. It is translated as CSAREYNEQFF.

This clonotype was counted a few times. This chain connects TRBV3-1 to TRBJ2-5, with TRBD2 matching 8 bases. This CDR3 region has 18 residues. Germline loops: CDR1 LGHDT, CDR2 YNNKEL (reference sequence). Losses at the gene ends were 6 bases for V and 0 bases for J; bases not matched to a gene: 15. The CDR3 is CASSRITRTSRYQETQYF. The DNA for the CDR3 is TGTGCCAGCAGTCGAATTACGCGGACTAGCAGGTACCAAGAGACCCAGTACTTC.

The chain couples TRBV28 to TRBJ1-1; tentatively, D is TRBD1 (6 bases). The germline gives CDR1 MDHEN, CDR2 SYDVKM. The CDR3 is 15 amino acids. V shed 5 bases and J shed 1 base, with 14 bases lying between them. The CDR3 sequence: CASSTVGAWNTEAFF. CDR3 coding DNA: TGTGCCAGCAGTACTGTGGGGGCATGGAACACTGAAGCTTTCTTT.

This clonotype was found a few times. The chain carries TRBV14 and TRBJ2-1, with 7 bases aligning to TRBD2. Germline assignment: CDR1 SGHDN and CDR2 FVKESK. V shed 3 bases and J 8 bases; nucleotides not matched to a gene: 4. This CDR3 contains 13 residues. The DNA of the CDR3 is TGTGCCAGCAGCCAGCCGGGAGGATATGAGCAGTTCTTC. Translated: CASSQPGGYEQFF.